A selection of T cell receptor beta chains follows, all from one sample in a study of blood T cell repertoires in COVID-19. Assay used: immunoSEQ multiplex PCR; TCRdb lists only in-frame clones, some missing. The sample lists hundreds of thousands of clones; around 87% were seen once. Sequencing used peripheral blood. The receptor source for this set is a human donor in a cohort sampled during active COVID-19. Both conserved end residues are part of each CDR3. Rows may omit the clone size; those that give it use once, few, many or a size class.

size	V	CDR3
.	TRBV28	CASSLWASGRMGNEQFF
.	TRBV10-3	CAARSQGFDEQFF
.	TRBV19	CASSTGASPLHF
.	TRBV5-1	CASSRSGVNTGELFF
.	TRBV13	CASSLGVAGGPRSRPDF
.	TRBV5-5	CASSLEVLAGVETQYF
.	TRBV6-1	CASSETEDSYEQYF
.	TRBV5-1	CASSAVGGAAEAFF
many	TRBV9	CASSVDRNTEAFF
.	TRBV7-9	CASSWDRGNTGELFF
.	TRBV15	CATSREQGAYGYTF
.	TRBV6-1	CASSESLTSGGFQETQYF
.	TRBV5-1	CASSLKTGTGRNEQFF
.	TRBV2	CASSERTANTEAFF
.	TRBV7-7	CASSLGLTPAGGQYF
few	TRBV25-1	CASSEYRQGEVSPLHF
.	TRBV12-3/TRBV12-4	CASSGDRTPLHF